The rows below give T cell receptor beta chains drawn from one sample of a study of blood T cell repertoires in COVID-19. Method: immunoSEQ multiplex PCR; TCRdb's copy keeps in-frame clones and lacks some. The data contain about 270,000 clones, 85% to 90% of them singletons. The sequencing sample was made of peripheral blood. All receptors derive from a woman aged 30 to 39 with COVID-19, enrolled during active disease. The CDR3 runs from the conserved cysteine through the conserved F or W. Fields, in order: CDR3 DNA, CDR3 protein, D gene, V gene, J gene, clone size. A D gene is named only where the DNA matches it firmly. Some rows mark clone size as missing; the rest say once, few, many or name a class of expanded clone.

TGTGCCAGCAGACCCGGGGACAGGGTTAATCAGCCCCAGCATTTT	CASRPGDRVNQPQHF	TRBD1	TRBV28	TRBJ1-5	NA
TGCAGCGTTGTCCCTACAGGGGCTGGAAACACCATATATTTT	CSVVPTGAGNTIYF	TRBD1	TRBV29-1	TRBJ1-3	NA
TGTGCCAGCAGCCCAGGGGTCAGGGGAAGGACCACAGATACGCAGTATTTT	CASSPGVRGRTTDTQYF	NA	TRBV5-6	TRBJ2-3	NA
TGTGCCAGCAGATTCGGACTAGCGGGGGGGCAGGGCACCGGGGAGCTGTTTTTT	CASRFGLAGGQGTGELFF	TRBD2	TRBV5-4	TRBJ2-2	NA
TGTGCCAGCAGCTTTCTACGACAGGGGGCGTTGGACTACGAGCAGTACTTC	CASSFLRQGALDYEQYF	TRBD1	TRBV7-8	TRBJ2-7	NA
TGTGCCACCAGTGATCCGGGACTAGCGGGGGGGCCAGGTGAGACCCAGTACTTC	CATSDPGLAGGPGETQYF	TRBD2	TRBV24-1	TRBJ2-5	NA
TGTGCCAGTAGTAGGCAGGGGGCGCAGCCCCAGCATTTT	CASSRQGAQPQHF	TRBD1	TRBV19	TRBJ1-5	NA
TGTGCCAGCAGCAGGCGGGAGGGGGGATTCGATGGCTACACCTTC	CASSRREGGFDGYTF	NA	TRBV5-4	TRBJ1-2	NA
TGTGCCAGCAGCCCCTCTGGACAGACATATAGCAATCAGCCCCAGCATTTT	CASSPSGQTYSNQPQHF	NA	TRBV5-5	TRBJ1-5	few
TGTGCCACCGCGGGGTCTAGCGGGGGGGACGAGACCCAGTACTTC	CATAGSSGGDETQYF	TRBD2	TRBV24-1	TRBJ2-5	once
TGTGCCATCAGTGGAGGACTCATAGGTAGCGGGGGGGCGAGGAATGAGCAGTTCTTC	CAISGGLIGSGGARNEQFF	TRBD2	TRBV10-3	TRBJ2-1	once
TGCGCCAGCAGCTCGCCCTCGGACATATCCTACGAGCAGTACTTC	CASSSPSDISYEQYF	NA	TRBV5-1	TRBJ2-7	NA
TGTGCCAGCAGCTTATACGGACTAGCGGGGGAGGACAATGAGCAGTTCTTC	CASSLYGLAGEDNEQFF	TRBD2	TRBV7-9	TRBJ2-1	NA
TGTGCCAGCAGCTCATTCGGGGATTTGGATTTT	CASSSFGDLDF	NA	TRBV7-9	TRBJ1-3	NA
TGTGCCACCAGCAGACCCCGCGATGAGCAGTTCTTC	CATSRPRDEQFF	NA	TRBV15	TRBJ2-1	NA
TGTGCCAGTAGCTTGGACGGACAGCTAAGGTCCGGGGAGCTGTTTTTT	CASSLDGQLRSGELFF	NA	TRBV19	TRBJ2-2	NA
TGCGCCAGCAGCTTGGCTAGACTAGCGGGGGGGCCCGGCACCGGGGAGCTGTTTTTT	CASSLARLAGGPGTGELFF	TRBD2	TRBV5-1	TRBJ2-2	once
TGTGCCAGCAGTTTGGGACTCCATCAGCCCCAGCATTTT	CASSLGLHQPQHF	NA	TRBV12-3/TRBV12-4	TRBJ1-5	NA
TGTGCCAGCAGTGAGACAGGGTACGGAGACCCTTCGTGGATTAACTATGGCTACACCTTC	CASSETGYGDPSWINYGYTF	TRBD1	TRBV6-4	TRBJ1-2	NA
TGTGCCAGCAGACCGACAGACGCCCTCTATGGCTACACCTTC	CASRPTDALYGYTF	NA	TRBV11-2	TRBJ1-2	few
TGTGCCAGTAGTGCCCGGACAGCCCGGGATAACTATGGCTACACCTTC	CASSARTARDNYGYTF	NA	TRBV19	TRBJ1-2	once
TGTGCCAGCAGCGGTGCACCCGGAGGGCAAGAGACCCAGTACTTC	CASSGAPGGQETQYF	NA	TRBV7-9	TRBJ2-5	NA
TGTGCCAGCAGCTTGTTTACGGGGGTTGGCTACACCTTC	CASSLFTGVGYTF	NA	TRBV5-6	TRBJ1-2	NA
TGTGCCAGCAGCCCCCGGACTACCACAGATACGCAGTATTTT	CASSPRTTTDTQYF	NA	TRBV11-2	TRBJ2-3	once
TGCGCCAGCAGCCGGTCCACAGGCGGCAGTGCGAATGGCTACACCTTC	CASSRSTGGSANGYTF	NA	TRBV4-1	TRBJ1-2	NA
TGTGCTAGTGGCCCCGGGACAGGGGGCCTGTACCAAGAGACCCAGTACTTC	CASGPGTGGLYQETQYF	TRBD1	TRBV12-5	TRBJ2-5	NA
TGTGCCAGTAGTATTATGGGGCAGGGCAGCTACGAGCAGTACTTC	CASSIMGQGSYEQYF	NA	TRBV19	TRBJ2-7	few
TGTGCCAGCAGTCGCACAGGGAATCAGCCCCAGCATTTT	CASSRTGNQPQHF	NA	TRBV3-1/TRBV3-2	TRBJ1-5	NA
TGTGCCAGCAGCGATCCGGGACAGGACTCTGGAAACACCATATATTTT	CASSDPGQDSGNTIYF	TRBD1	TRBV7-6	TRBJ1-3	NA
TGTGCCAGCACTTACCGGGACACCCCTACGAGGAATGAGCAGTTCTTC	CASTYRDTPTRNEQFF	NA	TRBV2	TRBJ2-1	NA